The sequence of this TCR beta chain was determined in a study of blood T cell repertoires in COVID-19. Sequencing used immunoSEQ multiplex PCR; TCRdb keeps in-frame clones, though not all of them. The table lists some 160,000 clones, more than 75% of them singletons, with 2% to 3% in the top ten. CDR1 SGHTS and CDR2 YDEGEE come from the germline V gene. The CDR3 consists of 13 residues. V lost 6 bases to trimming and J lost 7 bases; unmatched junction nucleotides: 7. Material: peripheral blood. The gene calls are TRBV5-8 and TRBJ2-4; 7 nucleotides agree with TRBD1. This sequence was found in a woman older than 75 with COVID-19, enrolled during active disease. This chain's CDR3 is CASTAGRGNIQYF. CDR3 sequence (DNA): TGTGCCAGCACCGCTGGCAGGGGGAACATTCAGTACTTC.